This is a list of T cell receptor beta chains from one sample in a study of blood T cells in healthy people across ages. TCRdb called the 5' RACE reads again in MiXCR, with one record for every CDR3 protein. The sample carries around 820,000 distinct CDR3 sequences, about 25% recorded once. The same sample was also used in a study of T cells of mothers and their children.

Sequencing was performed on blood. The source is a boy younger than 18 in good health. CDR3s include the opening cysteine and the closing phenylalanine or tryptophan. Fields, in order: J gene, clone size, D gene, V gene, CDR3 protein, CDR3 DNA. The D gene is left open where the match is weak. A clone size is listed for some rows: how often the clone was seen (once, few, many), or a class if it is expanded.

TRBJ2-7 | few | TRBD2 | TRBV20-1 | CSARWSSGFYEQYF | TGCAGTGCTAGATGGAGTAGCGGGTTCTACGAGCAGTACTTC
TRBJ2-5 | few | TRBD2 | TRBV3-1 | CASSLKLLAGETQYF | TGTGCCAGCAGCCTCAAGCTGCTAGCGGGGGAGACCCAGTACTTC
TRBJ2-1 | few | - | TRBV21-1 | CASSKDSRTSGTSSEQFF | TGTGCCAGCAGCAAAGACTCCAGGACTAGCGGGACTTCCAGTGAGCAGTTCTTC
TRBJ2-7 | few | - | TRBV29-1 | CSVEGSTYEQYF | TGCAGCGTTGAAGGCAGTACCTACGAGCAGTACTTC
TRBJ2-7 | - | TRBD1 | TRBV10-3 | CAINPTGDTYEQYF | TGTGCCATCAACCCAACAGGGGACACCTACGAGCAGTACTTC
TRBJ2-5 | - | TRBD1 | TRBV7-9 | CASSLDLTGTGRETQYF | TGTGCCAGCAGCTTAGACCTCACCGGGACAGGGAGAGAGACCCAGTACTTC
TRBJ2-7 | - | - | TRBV4-1 | CASSQDPDVEQYF | TGCGCCAGCAGCCAAGATCCGGATGTGGAGCAGTACTTC
TRBJ2-7 | few | - | TRBV27 | CASSFSGSPYEQYF | TGTGCCAGCAGTTTTTCGGGCAGCCCCTACGAGCAGTACTTC
TRBJ2-3 | few | - | TRBV29-1 | CSVRRGTDTQYF | TGCAGCGTAAGGAGGGGGACAGATACGCAGTATTTT
TRBJ1-1 | - | TRBD1 | TRBV20-1 | CSAPGTGYMNTEAFF | TGCAGTGCTCCCGGGACAGGGTACATGAACACTGAAGCTTTCTTT
TRBJ2-1 | - | - | TRBV7-3 | CASSGASSSEQFF | TGTGCCAGCAGCGGCGCTAGCTCTTCGGAGCAGTTCTTC
TRBJ2-7 | few | - | TRBV30 | CAWRGAKGSYEQYF | TGTGCCTGGAGGGGAGCCAAGGGCTCCTACGAGCAGTACTTC
TRBJ1-6 | many | - | TRBV7-2 | CASSPEGSGNSPLHF | TGTGCCAGCAGCCCCGAGGGTTCCGGTAATTCACCCCTCCACTTT
TRBJ1-1 | few | TRBD1 | TRBV20-1 | CSARRYGTGVLNTEAFF | TGCAGTGCTAGAAGGTATGGGACAGGGGTCTTGAACACTGAAGCTTTCTTT
TRBJ2-7 | few | TRBD2 | TRBV3-1 | CASSQDWAGDGLRSYEQYF | TGTGCCAGCAGCCAAGACTGGGCGGGAGATGGTTTGAGGTCCTACGAGCAGTACTTC
TRBJ1-4 | few | - | TRBV6-1 | CASRRGQRALSEKLFF | TGTGCCAGCAGGAGAGGACAGAGGGCTCTGTCGGAAAAACTGTTTTTT
TRBJ2-7 | - | - | TRBV15 | CATSSYDTRSEQYF | TGTGCCACCAGCAGCTATGACACACGATCCGAGCAGTACTTC
TRBJ2-5 | - | TRBD1 | TRBV7-9 | CASSRDRAQETQYF | TGTGCCAGCAGCCGGGACAGGGCGCAAGAGACCCAGTACTTC
TRBJ2-7 | few | - | TRBV7-2 | CASSWDTGPYEQYF | TGTGCCAGCAGCTGGGATACGGGCCCCTACGAGCAGTACTTC
TRBJ1-6 | - | - | TRBV9 | CASSVGSTSPLHF | TGTGCCAGCAGCGTAGGTTCGACTTCACCCCTCCACTTT
TRBJ2-1 | few | TRBD2 | TRBV3-1 | CASSPTLAGDSRQFF | TGTGCCAGCAGCCCGACCCTAGCGGGGGACTCGCGGCAGTTCTTC
TRBJ2-2 | - | - | TRBV29-1 | CSVPGRTHTGELFF | TGCAGCGTCCCCGGCAGGACCCACACCGGGGAGCTGTTTTTT
TRBJ1-1 | few | - | TRBV6-5 | CASNSQGNTEAFF | TGTGCCAGCAATTCTCAGGGGAACACTGAAGCTTTCTTT
TRBJ1-4 | few | - | TRBV6-1 | CASSEALGAKGEKLFF | TGTGCCAGCAGTGAAGCGCTGGGGGCAAAAGGTGAAAAACTGTTTTTT
TRBJ2-5 | - | TRBD2 | TRBV15 | CATSRSRGASGVETQYF | TGTGCCACCAGCCGTAGCCGGGGTGCTAGCGGGGTTGAGACCCAGTACTTC
TRBJ2-5 | - | - | TRBV20-1 | CSASADPGETQYF | TGCAGTGCTAGTGCGGACCCGGGAGAGACCCAGTACTTC
TRBJ2-3 | few | TRBD2 | TRBV7-9 | CAANRARTSGGEADTQYF | TGTGCCGCCAATCGAGCCCGGACTAGCGGGGGGGAAGCAGATACGCAGTATTTT
TRBJ2-3 | many | - | TRBV4-3 | CASSQDSETDTQYF | TGCGCCAGCAGCCAAGATAGTGAGACAGATACGCAGTATTTT
TRBJ2-7 | - | TRBD2 | TRBV7-7 | CASSLSGTSGEQYF | TGTGCTAGCAGCCTCTCCGGGACTAGTGGCGAGCAGTACTTC
TRBJ1-2 | - | - | TRBV29-1 | CSVAGVYGYTF | TGCAGCGTTGCGGGCGTCTATGGCTACACCTTC
TRBJ1-1 | - | TRBD1 | TRBV20-1 | CSAMGQDPQGTEAFF | TGCAGTGCTATGGGACAGGATCCACAGGGGACTGAAGCTTTCTTT
TRBJ2-4 | - | - | TRBV20-1 | CSARDLTGGGNIQYF | TGCAGTGCTAGAGATCTGACAGGAGGGGGAAACATTCAGTACTTC
TRBJ2-4 | few | - | TRBV18 | CASSPTQGALQYF | TGTGCCAGCTCACCAACACAGGGAGCATTACAGTACTTC
TRBJ2-5 | few | TRBD2 | TRBV27 | CASSLIPPLAGGQETQYF | TGTGCCAGCAGTTTAATTCCCCCACTAGCGGGGGGACAAGAGACCCAGTACTTC
TRBJ1-4 | - | - | TRBV6-2/TRBV6-3 | CASAGTSNEKLFF | TGTGCCAGCGCCGGGACTTCTAATGAAAAACTGTTTTTT
TRBJ2-5 | many | TRBD1 | TRBV5-4 | CASRGQGRETQYF | TGTGCCAGCAGAGGACAGGGCAGAGAGACCCAGTACTTC
TRBJ1-2 | few | - | TRBV7-2 | CASSLVGVAGYTF | TGTGCCAGCAGCTTAGTTGGGGTGGCTGGCTACACCTTC
TRBJ2-5 | - | - | TRBV4-3 | CASSRGVGSDQETQYF | TGCGCCAGCAGCCGGGGTGTGGGATCGGACCAAGAGACCCAGTACTTC
TRBJ1-2 | once | - | TRBV30 | CAWSVPRGNYGYTF | TGTGCCTGGAGTGTACCACGAGGGAACTATGGCTACACCTTC
TRBJ2-2 | - | - | TRBV6-2/TRBV6-3 | CASSRWTGPSGELFF | TGTGCCAGCAGTAGATGGACTGGCCCGTCCGGGGAGCTGTTTTTT
TRBJ2-5 | - | - | TRBV10-3 | CAISDPGGEETQYF | TGTGCCATCAGTGATCCAGGGGGGGAAGAGACCCAGTACTTC
TRBJ2-7 | few | - | TRBV7-3 | CASSPQGANDYEQYF | TGTGCCAGCAGCCCACAGGGAGCTAACGACTACGAGCAGTACTTC
TRBJ1-1 | - | - | TRBV12-3/TRBV12-4 | CASSPKGRANTEAFF | TGTGCCAGCAGTCCCAAGGGCAGGGCGAACACTGAAGCTTTCTTT
TRBJ1-5 | few | - | TRBV28 | CASNSPGGAGSNQPQHF | TGTGCCAGCAACAGCCCGGGGGGGGCCGGGAGCAATCAGCCCCAGCATTTT
TRBJ2-1 | many | TRBD1 | TRBV14 | CASSQALRGLLNEQFF | TGTGCCAGCAGCCAAGCGCTCAGGGGGCTCTTGAATGAGCAGTTCTTC
TRBJ2-6 | few | - | TRBV28 | CASSLSVAGANVLTF | TGTGCCAGCAGTTTATCAGTAGCTGGGGCCAACGTCCTGACTTTC
TRBJ1-3 | - | - | TRBV7-2 | CASSPSSSGNTIYF | TGTGCCAGCAGCCCATCCAGCTCTGGAAACACCATATATTTT
TRBJ2-7 | - | TRBD2 | TRBV12-3/TRBV12-4 | CASSLAPKTGGGTYEQYF | TGTGCCAGCAGTCTCGCCCCAAAGACTGGCGGGGGGACCTACGAGCAGTACTTC
TRBJ2-5 | - | - | TRBV25-1 | CASSDHGTRNRDQETQYF | TGTGCCAGCAGTGACCACGGTACCCGAAACAGGGACCAAGAGACCCAGTACTTC